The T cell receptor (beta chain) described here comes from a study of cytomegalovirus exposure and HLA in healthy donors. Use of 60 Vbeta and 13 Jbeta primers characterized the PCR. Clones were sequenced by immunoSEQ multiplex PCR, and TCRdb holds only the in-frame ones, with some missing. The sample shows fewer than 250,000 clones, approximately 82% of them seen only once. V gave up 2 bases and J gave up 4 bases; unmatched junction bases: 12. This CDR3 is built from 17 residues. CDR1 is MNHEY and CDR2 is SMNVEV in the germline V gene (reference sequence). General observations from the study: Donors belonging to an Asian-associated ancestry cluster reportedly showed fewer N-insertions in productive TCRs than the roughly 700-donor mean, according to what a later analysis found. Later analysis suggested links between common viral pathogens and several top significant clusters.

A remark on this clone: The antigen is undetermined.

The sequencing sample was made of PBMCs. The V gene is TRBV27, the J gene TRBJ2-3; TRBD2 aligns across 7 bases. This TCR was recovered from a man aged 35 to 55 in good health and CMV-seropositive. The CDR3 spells CASSLRWGGTSADTQYF. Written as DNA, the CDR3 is TGTGCCAGCAGTTTAAGATGGGGAGGGACGAGCGCAGATACGCAGTATTTT.